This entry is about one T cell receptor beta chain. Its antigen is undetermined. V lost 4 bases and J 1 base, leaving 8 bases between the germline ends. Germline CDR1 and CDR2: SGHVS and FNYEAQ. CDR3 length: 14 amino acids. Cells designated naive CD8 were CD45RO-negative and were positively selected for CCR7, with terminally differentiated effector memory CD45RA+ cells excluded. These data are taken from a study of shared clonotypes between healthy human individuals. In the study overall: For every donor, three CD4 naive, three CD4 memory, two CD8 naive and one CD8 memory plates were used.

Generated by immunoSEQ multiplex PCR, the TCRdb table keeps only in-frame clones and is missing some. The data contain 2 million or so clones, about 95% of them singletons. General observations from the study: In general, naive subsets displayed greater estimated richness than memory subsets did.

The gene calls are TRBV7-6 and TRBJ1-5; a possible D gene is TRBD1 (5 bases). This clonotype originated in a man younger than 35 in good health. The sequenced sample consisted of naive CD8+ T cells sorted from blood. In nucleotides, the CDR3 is TGTGCCAGCAGCTCGGGACCGAGCAATCAGCCCCAGCATTTT. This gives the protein CASSSGPSNQPQHF. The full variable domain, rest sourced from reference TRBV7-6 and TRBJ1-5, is GAGVSQSPRYKVTKRGQDVALRCDPISGHVSLYWYRQALGQGPEFLTYFNYEAQQDKSGLPNDRFSAERPEGSISTLTIQRTEQRDSAMYRCASSSGPSNQPQHFGDGTRLSIL.